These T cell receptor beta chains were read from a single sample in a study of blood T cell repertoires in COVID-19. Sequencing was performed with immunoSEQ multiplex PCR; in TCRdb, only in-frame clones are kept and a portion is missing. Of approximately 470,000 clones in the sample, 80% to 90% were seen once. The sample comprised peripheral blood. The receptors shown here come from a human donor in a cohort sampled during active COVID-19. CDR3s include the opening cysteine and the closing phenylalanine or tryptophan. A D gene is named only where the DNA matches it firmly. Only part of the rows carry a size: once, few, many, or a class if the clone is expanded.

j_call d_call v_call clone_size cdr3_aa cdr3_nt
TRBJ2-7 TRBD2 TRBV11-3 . CASSRGRASYEQYF TGTGCCAGCAGCCGAGGGAGGGCCTCCTACGAGCAGTACTTC
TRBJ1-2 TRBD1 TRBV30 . CAWSRDRGDGYTF TGTGCCTGGAGCAGGGACAGGGGAGATGGCTACACCTTC
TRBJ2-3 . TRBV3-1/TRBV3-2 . CASSQDYAAPSTDTQYF TGTGCCAGCAGCCAAGACTACGCGGCCCCTAGCACAGATACGCAGTATTTT
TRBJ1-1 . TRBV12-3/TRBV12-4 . CASSWANTEAFF TGTGCCAGCAGTTGGGCGAACACTGAAGCTTTCTTT
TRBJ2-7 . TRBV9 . CASSVGPTTTYEQYF TGTGCCAGCAGCGTAGGACCCACGACAACCTACGAGCAGTACTTC
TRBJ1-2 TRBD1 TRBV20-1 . CSASLPTGGRDGYTF TGCAGTGCTAGTCTACCCACAGGGGGAAGGGATGGCTACACCTTC
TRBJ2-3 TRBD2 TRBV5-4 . CASSPSTSRRTDTQYF TGTGCCAGCAGCCCATCGACTAGCCGCCGCACAGATACGCAGTATTTT
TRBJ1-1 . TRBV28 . CASDGQRTEAFF TGTGCCAGCGATGGACAGAGAACTGAAGCTTTCTTT
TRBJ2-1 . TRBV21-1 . CASSKASGTGGRFYNEQFF TGTGCCAGCAGCAAAGCGTCGGGGACAGGGGGCCGTTTCTACAATGAGCAGTTCTTC
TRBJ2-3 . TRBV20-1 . CSASPRVTDTQYF TGCAGTGCTAGTCCCAGGGTCACAGATACGCAGTATTTT
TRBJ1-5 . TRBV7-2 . CASSYLGQPQHF TGTGCCAGCAGCTATCTCGGTCAGCCCCAGCATTTT
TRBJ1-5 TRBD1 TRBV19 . CASIPAADRTNQPQHF TGTGCCAGTATTCCCGCCGCGGACAGGACAAATCAGCCCCAGCATTTT
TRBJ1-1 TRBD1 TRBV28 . CASWTDRGYTEAFF TGTGCCAGCTGGACGGACAGGGGCTATACTGAAGCTTTCTTT
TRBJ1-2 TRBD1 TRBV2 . CASSDVSRGHGYTF TGTGCCAGCAGTGACGTATCCAGGGGGCATGGCTACACCTTC
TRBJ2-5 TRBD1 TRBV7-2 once CASSSSWTGRLETQYF TGTGCCAGCAGCTCCAGTTGGACAGGGAGGTTAGAGACCCAGTACTTC
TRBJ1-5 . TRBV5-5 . CASSFDRLQWRQPQHF TGTGCCAGCAGCTTCGACAGGCTCCAATGGCGTCAGCCCCAGCATTTT
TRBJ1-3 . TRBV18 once CASSLQGDSGNTIYF TGTGCCAGCTCACTACAGGGTGACTCTGGAAACACCATATATTTT
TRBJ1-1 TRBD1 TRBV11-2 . CASSLAGGYTEAFF TGTGCCAGCAGCTTAGCAGGGGGGTACACTGAAGCTTTCTTT
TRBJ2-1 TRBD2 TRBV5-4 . CASSSKKSGAHNEQFF TGTGCCAGCAGCTCCAAAAAAAGCGGGGCACACAATGAGCAGTTCTTC
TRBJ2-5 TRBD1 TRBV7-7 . CASSVMDRGSLETQYF TGTGCTAGCAGCGTTATGGACAGGGGATCCCTGGAGACCCAGTACTTC
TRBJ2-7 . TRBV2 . CASKREMAAYEQYF TGTGCCAGCAAGAGGGAAATGGCCGCCTACGAGCAGTACTTC
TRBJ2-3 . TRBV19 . CASSVLRVADTQYF TGTGCCAGTAGTGTGCTTCGGGTTGCAGATACGCAGTATTTT
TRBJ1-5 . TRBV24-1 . CATSDLSGRVQHF TGTGCCACCAGTGATTTGAGCGGTAGGGTCCAGCATTTT
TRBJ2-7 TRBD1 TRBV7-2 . CASSLGTGSGYEQYF TGTGCCAGCAGCTTAGGGACAGGGTCCGGCTACGAGCAGTACTTC
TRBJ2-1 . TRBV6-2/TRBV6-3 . CASSIPSRGSFIDNEQFF TGTGCCAGCAGTATCCCGTCCCGGGGGAGTTTCATCGACAATGAGCAGTTCTTC
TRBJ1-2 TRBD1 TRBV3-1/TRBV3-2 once CASSQEGRGQGAYGYTF TGTGCCAGCAGCCAAGAAGGTAGGGGACAGGGGGCGTATGGCTACACCTTC
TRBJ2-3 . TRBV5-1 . CASSPEVGDTQYF TGCGCCAGCAGCCCCGAGGTGGGAGATACGCAGTATTTT
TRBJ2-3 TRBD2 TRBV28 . CASSLSSGGSTDTQYF TGTGCCAGCAGTTTATCTAGCGGGGGAAGCACAGATACGCAGTATTTT
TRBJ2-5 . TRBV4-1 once CASSQEPRGSEETQYF TGCGCCAGCAGCCAAGAACCCCGGGGTAGTGAAGAGACCCAGTACTTC
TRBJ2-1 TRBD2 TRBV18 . CASSPKGGSNEQFF TGTGCCAGCTCACCAAAGGGAGGGTCTAATGAGCAGTTCTTC
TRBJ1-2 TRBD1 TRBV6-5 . CAAQGAGYGYTF TGTGCCGCACAGGGGGCTGGCTATGGCTACACCTTC
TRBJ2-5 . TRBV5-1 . CASSLGGATFQETQYF TGCGCCAGCAGCTTGGGTGGGGCAACCTTCCAAGAGACCCAGTACTTC